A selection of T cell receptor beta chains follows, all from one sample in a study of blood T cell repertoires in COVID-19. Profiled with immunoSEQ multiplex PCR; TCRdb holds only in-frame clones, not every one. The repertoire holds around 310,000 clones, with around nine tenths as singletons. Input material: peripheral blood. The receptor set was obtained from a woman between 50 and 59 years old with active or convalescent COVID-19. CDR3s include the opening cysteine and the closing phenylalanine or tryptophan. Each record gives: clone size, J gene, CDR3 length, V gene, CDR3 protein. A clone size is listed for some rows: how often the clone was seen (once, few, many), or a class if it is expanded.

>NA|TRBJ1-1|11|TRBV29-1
CSGQENTEAFF
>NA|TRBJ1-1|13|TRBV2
CASTLQVNTEAFF
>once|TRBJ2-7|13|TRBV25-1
CASTQGVSYEQYF
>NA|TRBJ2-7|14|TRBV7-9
CASSLGTGLYEQYF
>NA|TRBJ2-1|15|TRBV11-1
CASSFRTTPYNEQFF
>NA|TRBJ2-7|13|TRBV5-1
CASGVGATYEQYF
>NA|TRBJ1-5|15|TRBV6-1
CASSERSFVNQPQHF
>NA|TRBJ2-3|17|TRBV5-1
CASRPGPVLSGTDTQYF
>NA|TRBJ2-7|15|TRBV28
CASSSSGTASYEQYF
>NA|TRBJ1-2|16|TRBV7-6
CASSLTTGARTYGYTF
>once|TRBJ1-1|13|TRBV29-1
CSVRKENGAEAFF
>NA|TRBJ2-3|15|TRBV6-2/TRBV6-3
CASSYPTSSTDTQYF
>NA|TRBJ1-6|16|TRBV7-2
CASSPRKDMYNSPLHF
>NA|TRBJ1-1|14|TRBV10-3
CAISAAGGNTEAFF
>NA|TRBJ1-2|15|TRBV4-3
CASSQVLQAHYGYTF
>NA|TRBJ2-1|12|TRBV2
CASLGAGNEQFF
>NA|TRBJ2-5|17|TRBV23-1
CASSLRSSRGRIETQYF
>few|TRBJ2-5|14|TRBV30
CAWSHTGGIKTQYF
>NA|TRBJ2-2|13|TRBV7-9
CASSFIDTGELFF
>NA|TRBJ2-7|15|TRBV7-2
CASSLVAGLTYEQYF
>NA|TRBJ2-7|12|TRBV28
CASSSLVTEQYF
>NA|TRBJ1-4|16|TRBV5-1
CASSSGQGAGNEKLFF
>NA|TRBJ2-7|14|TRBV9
CASSATGGLDEQYF
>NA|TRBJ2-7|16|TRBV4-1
CASSQAGTGSGYEQYF
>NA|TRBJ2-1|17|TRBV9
CASSASTLADFYNEQFF
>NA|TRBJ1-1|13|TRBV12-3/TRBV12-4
CASSSRDRPRAFF
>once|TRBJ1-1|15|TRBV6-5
CASSYLRGGNTEAFF
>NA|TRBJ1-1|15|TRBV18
CASSPLGDRDGEAFF
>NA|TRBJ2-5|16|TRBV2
CASSDPRDRVKETQYF
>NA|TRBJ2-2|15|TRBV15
CATSRDWTTGGELFF
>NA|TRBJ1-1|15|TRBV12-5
CASGFGQGWNTEAFF
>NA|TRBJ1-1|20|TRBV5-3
CARSLDRDRPFPLMNTEAFF
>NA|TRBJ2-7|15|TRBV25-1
CASSESRFRDYEQYF
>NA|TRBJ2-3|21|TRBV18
CASSPLPTSGGLHYSTDTQYF
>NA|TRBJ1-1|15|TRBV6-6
CASSSQSLRNTEAFF
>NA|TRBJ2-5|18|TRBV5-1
CASSPGLWGLRGGETQYF
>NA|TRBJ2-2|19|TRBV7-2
CASSSFPKAGTGTTGELFF
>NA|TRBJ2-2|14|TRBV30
CAGGLAGGGGELFF
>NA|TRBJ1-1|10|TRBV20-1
CSPGSTEAFF
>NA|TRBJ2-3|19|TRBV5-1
CASSFTLRQDRGRTDTQYF
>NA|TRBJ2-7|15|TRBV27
CASSLIAGDTYEQYF
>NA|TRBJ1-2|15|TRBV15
CATSSDWTGSYGYTF
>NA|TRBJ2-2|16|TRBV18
CASSPTSGVVSGELFF
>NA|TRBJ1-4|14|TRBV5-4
CASSLGQFNEKLFF
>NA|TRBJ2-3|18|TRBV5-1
CASSLGLAGAGGTDTQYF